Reported below is one TCR beta chain. Its cognate antigen is unknown. A J-beta primer mix and a sample-barcoded 5' primer were used in a second PCR of roughly 7 to 12 cycles. TCRdb itself ran the 5' RACE reads through MiXCR, one entry per CDR3 protein. Of 1.5 million to 2 million distinct CDR3 sequences in the sample, about two fifths were seen once. These data come from a study of blood T cells in healthy people across ages. Per sample, no less than 5.5 micrograms of total RNA were extracted. Points from the study as a whole: Bulk PBMC profiling left naive and antigen-experienced comparisons inconclusive.

V lost 3 bases to trimming and J lost 3 bases, with 11 bases between them. Germline V gives CDR1 SQVTM, CDR2 ANQGSEA. The CDR3 contains 13 residues. Sequenced: blood. This sequence joins TRBV29-1 and TRBJ1-2; D is unresolved. The sequence came from a human donor in good health. CDR3 sequence: CSVEPELYYGYTF. CDR3 bases: TGCAGCGTTGAGCCGGAGCTTTACTATGGCTACACCTTC.